Shown below are 26 T cell receptor beta chains from a single sample sequenced in a study of CD8 T cells in ankylosing spondylitis. Via MiXCR, TCRdb re-called the 5' RACE reads, giving one row per CDR3 protein. The sample has approximately 7,300 distinct CDR3 sequences, around 8.2% seen once. Source material: blood, either unsorted or a sorted T cell fraction (not recorded which). These receptors were obtained from a male donor with ankylosing spondylitis or in good health (not recorded which).

At least ten counts were recorded for this clonotype. This chain connects TRBV9 to TRBJ1-1; D remains ambiguous. Germline values: CDR1 SGDLS, CDR2 YYNGEE. V lost 4 bases and J 1 base, leaving 5 bases between the germline ends. CDR3 size: 12 residues. CDR3 protein: CASSPGNTEAFF. The CDR3 bases are TGTGCCAGCAGCCCAGGGAACACTGAAGCTTTCTTT.

This clonotype qualifies as medium-sized. This chain links TRBV9 with TRBJ2-2; possible D gene TRBD2, 6 bases. Germline V gives CDR1 SGDLS, CDR2 YYNGEE. This CDR3 is built from 17 residues. V lost 0 bases to trimming and J lost 0 bases, with 12 bases between them. The CDR3 here is CASSVEASDPNTGELFF. The CDR3 nucleotides read TGTGCCAGCAGCGTAGAGGCTAGCGACCCGAACACCGGGGAGCTGTTTTTT. Full variable domain (rest looked up from reference TRBV9 and TRBJ2-2): DSGVTQTPKHLITATGQRVTLRCSPRSGDLSVYWYQQSLDQGLQFLIQYYNGEERAKGNILERFSAQQFPDLHSELNLSSLELGDSALYFCASSVEASDPNTGELFFGEGSRLTVL.

This clonotype ranks as medium-sized. The rearrangement joins TRBV9 to TRBJ2-1; 12 positions match TRBD2. Germline V CDR1 and CDR2: SGDLS, YYNGEE. The CDR3 is 15 residues long. J was trimmed by 4 bases and V by 4 bases; bases with no gene match: 3. CDR3 amino acids: CASSPSGGVYNEQFF. As DNA, the CDR3 is TGTGCCAGCAGCCCTAGCGGGGGGGTGTACAATGAGCAGTTCTTC.

By share, this clonotype ranks as medium-sized (0.01 to 0.1%). CDR3 protein: CASSVSGTPDTQYF. In DNA form, the CDR3 reads TGTGCCAGCAGCGTATCTGGAACCCCAGATACGCAGTATTTT. The chain recombines TRBV9 with TRBJ2-3; D remains ambiguous. Germline loops: CDR1 SGDLS, CDR2 YYNGEE. Trimming pared 1 base from V and 4 bases from J, leaving 10 bases between. The CDR3 covers 14 residues. Variable domain in full (rest from reference TRBV9 and TRBJ2-3): DSGVTQTPKHLITATGQRVTLRCSPRSGDLSVYWYQQSLDQGLQFLIQYYNGEERAKGNILERFSAQQFPDLHSELNLSSLELGDSALYFCASSVSGTPDTQYFGPGTRLTVL.

This clonotype has just a few counts. The rearrangement joins TRBV9 to TRBJ2-7; TRBD1 might be the D (6 bases). V lost 4 bases, J lost 0 bases, and 11 bases lay in between. In germline, CDR1 is SGDLS, CDR2 YYNGEE. The CDR3 is 14 residues long. This chain's CDR3 is CASSPGDNSYEQYV. CDR3 coding DNA: TGTGCCAGCAGCCCCGGGGACAACTCCTACGAGCAGTACGTC.

V gene TRBV9 combines with J gene TRBJ2-2; D possibly corresponds to TRBD2 (5 bases). This CDR3 has 13 amino acids. Germline CDR1 SGDLS, CDR2 YYNGEE. The germline V and J ends were trimmed by 4 bases and 6 bases, with 10 bases remaining between them. This CDR3 is CASSLDSAGELFF. The CDR3 bases are TGTGCCAGCAGCCTGGACTCTGCCGGGGAGCTGTTTTTT.

This clonotype is labeled as medium-sized (0.01 to 0.1%). This chain's CDR3 is CASSVEGAKLFF. The CDR3 DNA sequence: TGTGCCAGCAGCGTAGAGGGTGCAAAACTGTTTTTT. V is TRBV9 and J is TRBJ1-4, with no clear D. V was pared by 0 bases and J by 10 bases, with 7 bases between. The CDR3 is made up of 12 amino acids. CDR1 and CDR2 from the germline V gene are SGDLS and YYNGEE.

This clonotype came up many times. This chain connects TRBV9 to TRBJ2-1, with unresolved D. V was shortened by 2 bases and J by 7 bases, with 7 bases between the two germline ends. This CDR3 spans 12 amino acids. The germline V gene has CDR1 SGDLS and CDR2 YYNGEE. The CDR3 is CASSVSTNEQFF. CDR3 coding DNA: TGTGCCAGCAGCGTCTCCACGAATGAGCAGTTCTTC. The full variable domain, rest sourced from reference TRBV9 and TRBJ2-1, is DSGVTQTPKHLITATGQRVTLRCSPRSGDLSVYWYQQSLDQGLQFLIQYYNGEERAKGNILERFSAQQFPDLHSELNLSSLELGDSALYFCASSVSTNEQFFGPGTRLTVL.

J is TRBJ2-5 and V is TRBV9, with 8 bases aligning to TRBD1. The germline CDR1 and CDR2 sequences are SGDLS and YYNGEE. There are 15 residues in the CDR3. V dropped 0 bases and J dropped 5; count of bases not matched to a gene: 6. The CDR3 DNA reads as TGTGCCAGCAGCGTAGAGACAGGGGAAGGGGAGACCCAGTACTTC. Translated, it gives CASSVETGEGETQYF.

This clonotype was seen many times. The genes are TRBV9 and TRBJ2-3, with D perhaps TRBD1 (6 bases). Between the trimmed V and J ends, which lost 0 bases and 6 bases, there was a span of 11 bases. Germline loops: CDR1 SGDLS, CDR2 YYNGEE. The CDR3 spans 14 residues. The CDR3 is CASSVETGRDTQYF. The CDR3, as DNA: TGTGCCAGCAGCGTAGAGACAGGTCGGGATACGCAGTATTTT.

The sample holds a few counts of this clonotype. The chain combines TRBV6-4 with TRBJ2-5; tentatively, D is TRBD1 (6 bases). This CDR3 region has 16 residues. The V gene lost 3 bases and the J gene lost 2 bases, with 16 bases spanning the gap. Per the germline V gene, CDR1 is MRHNA and CDR2 is SNTAGT. Written as DNA, the CDR3 is TGTGCCAGCAGTGAGCGACAGGAGGTTTGGCAAGAGACCCAGTACTTC. Its protein is CASSERQEVWQETQYF.

The table lists this clonotype with many counts. The DNA for the CDR3 is TGTGCCAGCAGCGACCGGGACCCCGGGAGGGCCGGGGAGCTGTTTTTT. Amino acid sequence: CASSDRDPGRAGELFF. This chain connects TRBV9 to TRBJ2-2; 8 nucleotides line up with TRBD2. J gave up 6 bases and V 3 bases, and 10 bases lay outside the gene matches. The CDR3 contains 16 residues. CDR1 and CDR2 from the germline V gene are SGDLS and YYNGEE.

By sample fraction, this clonotype is medium-sized. The chain employs TRBV9 and TRBJ2-1, with 11 bases that match TRBD2. Germline trimming cut 3 bases from V and 9 bases from J; bases unmatched to any gene: 5. Germline assignment: CDR1 SGDLS and CDR2 YYNGEE. CDR3 length: 14 residues. The CDR3 region is CASSDGTSGGEQFF. Written as DNA, the CDR3 is TGTGCCAGCAGCGATGGGACTAGCGGCGGTGAGCAGTTCTTC.

Relative to its sample, this clonotype is medium-sized. The rearrangement joins TRBV9 to TRBJ1-5; 9 nucleotides align to TRBD1. The germline V gene encodes CDR1 SGDLS and CDR2 YYNGEE. V lost 0 bases to trimming and J lost 7 bases; unmatched junction nucleotides: 5. The CDR3 is 15 amino acids. CDR3 in DNA: TGTGCCAGCAGCGTAGGAGAGGACAGGGGCCAGCCCCAGCATTTT. Translation gives CASSVGEDRGQPQHF.

The J gene is TRBJ2-5, the V gene TRBV9; D is possibly TRBD1 or TRBD2 (5 bases each). The germline V gene encodes CDR1 SGDLS and CDR2 YYNGEE. This CDR3 spans 15 amino acids. Trimming left V 0 bases short and J 3 bases short, with 12 bases between. CDR3 coding DNA: TGTGCCAGCAGCGTAGACGGGGCCCCAGAAGAGACCCAGTACTTC. This codes for CASSVDGAPEETQYF.

This clonotype is termed medium-sized (0.01 to 0.1%). The chain is built from TRBV21-1 and TRBJ2-7; the D segment call TRBD2 is taken from the table without a DNA check. TRBV21-1 is marked as a pseudogene. The CDR3 is made up of 16 amino acids. CDR3 residues: CASWGASGSGPYEQYV. In nucleotides, the CDR3 is TGTGCCAGCTGGGGGGCTAGCGGGAGTGGTCCCTACGAGCAGTACGTC.

This clonotype has at least ten counts. This chain connects TRBV9 to TRBJ2-3, with 8 bases identical to TRBD2. Losses at the gene ends were 3 bases for V and 6 bases for J; bases not matched to a gene: 12. The CDR3 extends over 16 amino acids. Germline CDR1 is SGDLS and CDR2 is YYNGEE. The CDR3 DNA follows: TGTGCCAGCAGCGAGGCCAGCGGGGGATGGTTGGATACGCAGTATTTT. Translation: CASSEASGGWLDTQYF.

In this sample, this clonotype turned up many times. The rearrangement links TRBV9 to TRBJ2-1; D gene unclear. Trimming cost V 4 bases and J 6 bases, with 20 bases left between them. Germline-derived CDR1 and CDR2 are SGDLS and YYNGEE. This CDR3 is built from 16 residues. This CDR3 is CASSSPPGPHANEQFF. For the CDR3, the DNA is TGTGCCAGCAGCTCCCCACCCGGGCCTCACGCCAATGAGCAGTTCTTC.

This clonotype is medium-sized in the sample. This sequence joins TRBV9 and TRBJ2-2; 7 bases align to TRBD2. The V segment lost 4 bases and the J segment 8 bases; nucleotides outside the gene matches: 5. Germline CDR1 SGDLS, CDR2 YYNGEE. The CDR3 is made up of 13 amino acids. CDR3 nucleotide sequence: TGTGCCAGCAGCCCCCCTAGCGGTGGGGAGCTGTTTTTT. This gives the protein CASSPPSGGELFF.

As regards this clonotype: A much larger clone sits a single nucleotide away, making a read error possible. V and J are TRBV9 and TRBJ2-1; D possibly uses TRBD1 or TRBD2 (6 bases each). Per the germline V gene, CDR1 is SGDLS and CDR2 is YYNGEE. The length of the CDR3 is 14 residues. The CDR3 sequence is CASSVGGAYTEQFF. CDR3 sequence (DNA): TGTGCCAGCAGCGTAGGGGGGGCCTACACTGAGCAGTTCTTC.

By sample share, this clonotype is medium-sized. This chain uses TRBV9 with TRBJ2-2; TRBD2 is a possible D gene (6 bases). The V end lost 4 bases, the J end lost 6 bases, and 19 bases lay between the germline ends. The germline gives CDR1 SGDLS, CDR2 YYNGEE. The CDR3 has 16 amino acids. The CDR3 spells CASSPLRGVGAGELFF. For the CDR3, the DNA is TGTGCCAGCAGCCCTCTCCGCGGGGTTGGCGCCGGGGAGCTGTTTTTT.

The V gene is TRBV9, the J gene TRBJ2-3, with TRBD1 matching over 8 bases. V lost 2 bases and J lost 4; bases outside the gene matches: 6. Germline values: CDR1 SGDLS, CDR2 YYNGEE. The CDR3 runs 15 residues. The CDR3 reads CASSVAGGSADTQYF. The CDR3, as DNA: TGTGCCAGCAGCGTCGCAGGGGGCAGCGCAGATACGCAGTATTTT. Together with reference TRBV9 and TRBJ2-3, the CDR3 gives the full variable domain: DSGVTQTPKHLITATGQRVTLRCSPRSGDLSVYWYQQSLDQGLQFLIQYYNGEERAKGNILERFSAQQFPDLHSELNLSSLELGDSALYFCASSVAGGSADTQYFGPGTRLTVL.

By proportion, this clonotype is medium-sized. J is TRBJ2-5 and V is TRBV9, with 8 bases that match TRBD1. Germline lookup yields CDR1 SGDLS and CDR2 YYNGEE. The CDR3 consists of 14 residues. V was clipped by 3 bases and J by 5 bases; unmatched bases: 6. The DNA for the CDR3 is TGTGCCAGCAGCGCCGGACAGGGCGTGGAGACCCAGTACTTC. This encodes CASSAGQGVETQYF.

Ten or more counts support this clonotype. At one end, the junction sequence differs from germline, possibly due to a read error. The J gene is TRBJ2-3, the V gene TRBV9; D gene uncertain. CDR1 and CDR2 from the germline V gene are SGDLS and YYNGEE. This CDR3 has 14 amino acids. CDR3 bases: TGTGCCAACAGCGTAGAGGAACAACGAGATACGCAGTATTTT. Translated, it gives CANSVEEQRDTQYF.

This chain connects TRBV9 to TRBJ1-2; 8 bases fit TRBD1. The V gene's germline CDR1 is SGDLS and CDR2 YYNGEE. Trimming at V came to 3 bases and at J to 3 bases, leaving 4 bases not matched to a gene. This CDR3 is 14 amino acids long. The DNA of the CDR3 is TGTGCCAGCAGCGCACCGACAGGGGACTATGGCTACACCTTC. Its translation: CASSAPTGDYGYTF.

The CDR3 here is CASSPTGGQYNEQFF. The DNA of the CDR3 is TGTGCCAGCAGCCCCACTGGAGGCCAGTACAATGAGCAGTTCTTC. The gene calls are TRBV9 and TRBJ2-1; the D gene is possibly TRBD2 (5 bases). Germline V CDR1 and CDR2: SGDLS, YYNGEE. This CDR3 comprises 15 residues. V was pared by 4 bases and J by 4 bases, with 15 bases between.